The present T cell receptor (beta chain) was sequenced within a study of metastatic and nonmetastatic thyroid tumors. Background on the study: Repertoire comparison spanned blood and tumor or nodule tissue of malignant and benign thyroid patients. Study-level results: A significant increase in TCR beta diversity was reportedly seen in malignant thyroid tumors relative to benign nodules, in blood and tumor.

Methods used by the authors: Across clinicopathological groups, CDR3 differences served as the basis for building a distant-metastasis classifier for papillary thyroid cancer. TCRdb re-clonotyped the PCR reads through MiXCR. The V and J calls and clone size come from TCRdb's table, not from the authors' own analysis. The sample includes 4,500 to 5,000 clones, approximately 15% of them seen just once. Remarks on this clone: Its specificity is not known.

The CDR3 loop spans 13 amino acids. V was trimmed by 3 bases and J by 14 bases, leaving 19 bases between them. CDR1 is SNHLY, CDR2 FYNNEI, per germline. No patient had received any treatment before thyroid surgery. The receptor was isolated from a female donor with papillary thyroid cancer or a benign thyroid nodule (not recorded which). Some clones in this sample may be carry-over from other donors' samples. The material sequenced was adjacent normal tissue. This rearrangement joins TRBV2 to TRBJ1-2; a possible D gene is TRBD1 (6 bases). In DNA form, the CDR3 reads TGTGCCAGCAGTGATTTACAGGGAGCCTCCCAGACCTTC. Translation gives CASSDLQGASQTF.